These T cell receptor beta chains were read from a single sample in a study of T cell responses to AZD1222 COVID-19 vaccine. Sequencing used immunoSEQ multiplex PCR; TCRdb keeps in-frame clones, though not all of them. The sample gives 26,000 or so clones, around nine tenths of which show up once; more than 30% is in the top ten. The specimen comprised peripheral blood, sampled 28 days after the second AZD1222 dose. The receptors come from an adult who received the AZD1222 COVID-19 vaccine. Both conserved end residues are part of each CDR3. D genes are given only for firm matches. Clone size appears in some rows only: once, few, many, or a class for an expanded clone.

len: 15
j_gene: TRBJ1-3
abundance: -
d_gene: -
v_gene: TRBV23-1
CDR3nt: TGCGCCAGCACCCCGGGACGGCTCTCTGGAAACACCATATATTTT
CDR3aa: CASTPGRLSGNTIYF

len: 13
j_gene: TRBJ1-1
abundance: -
d_gene: -
v_gene: TRBV2
CDR3nt: TGTGCCAGCAGGGGCGAGCTGAACACTGAAGCTTTCTTT
CDR3aa: CASRGELNTEAFF

len: 17
j_gene: TRBJ1-5
abundance: -
d_gene: TRBD1
v_gene: TRBV18
CDR3nt: TGTGCCAGCTCACCAAGGGGGACAGGAGAGGGCAATCAGCCCCAGCATTTT
CDR3aa: CASSPRGTGEGNQPQHF

len: 13
j_gene: TRBJ2-2
abundance: -
d_gene: -
v_gene: TRBV2
CDR3nt: TGTGCCAGCAGAGTGGGAGCCGCCGGGGAGCTGTTTTTT
CDR3aa: CASRVGAAGELFF

len: 14
j_gene: TRBJ2-1
abundance: -
d_gene: TRBD1
v_gene: TRBV18
CDR3nt: TGTGCCAGCTACCCGGGACAGGAGTACAATGAGCAGTTCTTC
CDR3aa: CASYPGQEYNEQFF

len: 15
j_gene: TRBJ2-1
abundance: -
d_gene: TRBD2
v_gene: TRBV9
CDR3nt: TGTGCCAGCAGCACCACCGGGACTAGCAGCAATGAGCAGTTCTTC
CDR3aa: CASSTTGTSSNEQFF

len: 15
j_gene: TRBJ2-1
abundance: -
d_gene: -
v_gene: TRBV18
CDR3nt: TGTGCCAGCTCACCAGTCCAGTTCGCCTACAATGAGCAGTTCTTC
CDR3aa: CASSPVQFAYNEQFF

len: 15
j_gene: TRBJ2-1
abundance: -
d_gene: TRBD2
v_gene: TRBV28
CDR3nt: TGTGCCAGCAGTTCTATAGCGGGAGCGGGTAATGAGCAGTTCTTC
CDR3aa: CASSSIAGAGNEQFF

len: 17
j_gene: TRBJ2-1
abundance: -
d_gene: -
v_gene: TRBV28
CDR3nt: TGTGCCAGCAGCCCCCCTTTTCCGGCCCCAGGGTACAATGAGCAGTTCTTC
CDR3aa: CASSPPFPAPGYNEQFF

len: 15
j_gene: TRBJ2-1
abundance: once
d_gene: TRBD2
v_gene: TRBV27
CDR3nt: TGTGCCAGCAGTTTAGGCGGGAGCTCCTACAATGAGCAGTTCTTC
CDR3aa: CASSLGGSSYNEQFF

len: 14
j_gene: TRBJ2-7
abundance: -
d_gene: -
v_gene: TRBV30
CDR3nt: TGTGCCTGGAGTAGACAGCCCCTCGCCTACGAGCAGTACTTC
CDR3aa: CAWSRQPLAYEQYF

len: 12
j_gene: TRBJ1-2
abundance: -
d_gene: TRBD1
v_gene: TRBV29-1
CDR3nt: TGCAGCGTTGAGTCAGGGGGAGGAGGCTACACCTTC
CDR3aa: CSVESGGGGYTF

len: 14
j_gene: TRBJ2-3
abundance: once
d_gene: -
v_gene: TRBV10-2
CDR3nt: TGCGCCAGCAGTGGGGCAGGGTCGGCAGATACGCAGTATTTT
CDR3aa: CASSGAGSADTQYF

len: 16
j_gene: TRBJ1-3
abundance: -
d_gene: -
v_gene: TRBV5-1
CDR3nt: TGCGCCAGCAGCTTGGGGGACTCCATCTCTGGAAACACCATATATTTT
CDR3aa: CASSLGDSISGNTIYF

len: 13
j_gene: TRBJ2-1
abundance: -
d_gene: -
v_gene: TRBV11-1
CDR3nt: TGTGCCAGCAGCTTAGATCGAGCCAATGAGCAGTTCTTC
CDR3aa: CASSLDRANEQFF

len: 14
j_gene: TRBJ1-1
abundance: few
d_gene: -
v_gene: TRBV18
CDR3nt: TGTGCCAGCTCGCTGATAAGGGTGAACACTGAAGCTTTCTTT
CDR3aa: CASSLIRVNTEAFF

len: 17
j_gene: TRBJ2-2
abundance: once
d_gene: TRBD2
v_gene: TRBV13
CDR3nt: TGTGCCAGCAGCCACGTCGGGCTAGCGGGTAACACCGGGGAGCTGTTTTTT
CDR3aa: CASSHVGLAGNTGELFF

len: 16
j_gene: TRBJ2-5
abundance: -
d_gene: -
v_gene: TRBV10-1
CDR3nt: TGCGCCAGCAGTGTGGGACTGAGGGGGAGTGGAGAGACCCAGTACTTC
CDR3aa: CASSVGLRGSGETQYF

len: 15
j_gene: TRBJ1-6
abundance: -
d_gene: -
v_gene: TRBV7-9
CDR3nt: TGTGCCAGCAGCTTATCAGGGCCAGATAATTCACCCCTCCACTTT
CDR3aa: CASSLSGPDNSPLHF

len: 13
j_gene: TRBJ1-1
abundance: once
d_gene: -
v_gene: TRBV21-1
CDR3nt: TGTGCCAGCCGGGACAGGCCCATGAATCGGGCTTTCTTT
CDR3aa: CASRDRPMNRAFF

len: 14
j_gene: TRBJ2-1
abundance: -
d_gene: -
v_gene: TRBV7-2
CDR3nt: TGTGCCAGCAGCTTCGACGGGAGTACCAATGAGCAGTTCTTC
CDR3aa: CASSFDGSTNEQFF

len: 15
j_gene: TRBJ1-2
abundance: -
d_gene: -
v_gene: TRBV7-9
CDR3nt: TGTGCCAGCAGCTTAATTAGGGCAGGCGACTATGGCTACACCTTC
CDR3aa: CASSLIRAGDYGYTF

len: 16
j_gene: TRBJ2-5
abundance: once
d_gene: -
v_gene: TRBV15
CDR3nt: TGTGCCACCAGCAGGGGAGAAGACAGGAACCAAGAGACCCAGTACTTC
CDR3aa: CATSRGEDRNQETQYF

len: 13
j_gene: TRBJ2-7
abundance: -
d_gene: TRBD1
v_gene: TRBV10-3
CDR3nt: TGTGCCATCAGAAGACAGGGGGCTAACGAGCAGTACTTC
CDR3aa: CAIRRQGANEQYF

len: 16
j_gene: TRBJ2-1
abundance: few
d_gene: -
v_gene: TRBV4-1
CDR3nt: TGCGCCAGCAGCTCTGGACTACTGAGCTCCTACAATGAGCAGTTCTTC
CDR3aa: CASSSGLLSSYNEQFF

len: 16
j_gene: TRBJ2-4
abundance: -
d_gene: TRBD1
v_gene: TRBV18
CDR3nt: TGTGCCAGCTCACAGACAGGGGGCGCCGGCAAAAACATTCAGTACTTC
CDR3aa: CASSQTGGAGKNIQYF

len: 14
j_gene: TRBJ2-5
abundance: -
d_gene: -
v_gene: TRBV7-8
CDR3nt: TGTGCCAGCAGCTTCGGGGGGCGGGAAGAGACCCAGTACTTC
CDR3aa: CASSFGGREETQYF

len: 14
j_gene: TRBJ2-7
abundance: few
d_gene: -
v_gene: TRBV3-1/TRBV3-2
CDR3nt: TGTGCCAGCAGCTTACGGGGCTCGGCGGGTGAGCAGTACTTC
CDR3aa: CASSLRGSAGEQYF

len: 15
j_gene: TRBJ1-5
abundance: -
d_gene: -
v_gene: TRBV5-5
CDR3nt: TGTGCCAGCAGCTTAGGGCCAAATAGTTATCAGCCCCAGCATTTT
CDR3aa: CASSLGPNSYQPQHF

len: 13
j_gene: TRBJ1-2
abundance: -
d_gene: TRBD1
v_gene: TRBV28
CDR3nt: TGTGCCAGCAGCCTCGGACAGGGCTATGGCTACACCTTC
CDR3aa: CASSLGQGYGYTF

len: 15
j_gene: TRBJ2-7
abundance: few
d_gene: -
v_gene: TRBV7-6
CDR3nt: TGTGCCAGCAGCTTAGGCCCGACCCCCATCTACGAGCAGTACTTC
CDR3aa: CASSLGPTPIYEQYF

len: 14
j_gene: TRBJ2-7
abundance: -
d_gene: -
v_gene: TRBV7-9
CDR3nt: TGTGCCAGCAGCTTACGTGGAGTGTCCTACGAGCAGTACTTC
CDR3aa: CASSLRGVSYEQYF

len: 15
j_gene: TRBJ2-1
abundance: -
d_gene: -
v_gene: TRBV7-3
CDR3nt: TGTGCCCGCGCAACAAGGCTGAGCTCCTACAATGAGCAGTTCTTC
CDR3aa: CARATRLSSYNEQFF

len: 14
j_gene: TRBJ1-4
abundance: -
d_gene: -
v_gene: TRBV6-5
CDR3nt: TGTGCCAGCAAATCATGGGACAATCGGGAAAAACTGTTTTTT
CDR3aa: CASKSWDNREKLFF

len: 14
j_gene: TRBJ2-1
abundance: -
d_gene: TRBD2
v_gene: TRBV5-1
CDR3nt: TGCGCCAGCAGCCCGGGACTAGGTCGGACTGAGCAGTTCTTC
CDR3aa: CASSPGLGRTEQFF

len: 14
j_gene: TRBJ2-1
abundance: -
d_gene: TRBD2
v_gene: TRBV7-3
CDR3nt: TGTGCCAGCAGCCGGACTAGTTCTACCCATGAGCAGTTCTTC
CDR3aa: CASSRTSSTHEQFF

len: 16
j_gene: TRBJ2-3
abundance: -
d_gene: TRBD1
v_gene: TRBV6-5
CDR3nt: TGTGCCAGCAGTTACTCGAGGTACGGGACAGCAGATACGCAGTATTTT
CDR3aa: CASSYSRYGTADTQYF

len: 16
j_gene: TRBJ2-7
abundance: once
d_gene: TRBD2
v_gene: TRBV2
CDR3nt: TGTGCCAGCTCCCGCCTTGGGGGAGGGCTCTCGGACGAGCAGTACTTC
CDR3aa: CASSRLGGGLSDEQYF

len: 15
j_gene: TRBJ2-3
abundance: -
d_gene: -
v_gene: TRBV7-9
CDR3nt: TGTGCCAGCAGCGACCGGGACCGAACTACAGATACGCAGTATTTT
CDR3aa: CASSDRDRTTDTQYF

len: 13
j_gene: TRBJ2-5
abundance: -
d_gene: -
v_gene: TRBV27
CDR3nt: TGTGCCAGCAGGGGGGACAACCAAGAGACCCAGTACTTC
CDR3aa: CASRGDNQETQYF

len: 13
j_gene: TRBJ2-7
abundance: -
d_gene: TRBD1
v_gene: TRBV2
CDR3nt: TGTGCCAGCACTAAGGACAGGGATGGCGAGCAGTACTTC
CDR3aa: CASTKDRDGEQYF

len: 15
j_gene: TRBJ2-1
abundance: -
d_gene: TRBD2
v_gene: TRBV18
CDR3nt: TGTGCCAGCTCACCAAGGCTAGCGGGGGATAATGAGCAGTTCTTC
CDR3aa: CASSPRLAGDNEQFF

len: 14
j_gene: TRBJ1-2
abundance: -
d_gene: TRBD1
v_gene: TRBV11-1
CDR3nt: TGTGCCAGCAGCCGGGACAGCGCTAACTATGGCTACACCTTC
CDR3aa: CASSRDSANYGYTF

len: 13
j_gene: TRBJ2-5
abundance: -
d_gene: -
v_gene: TRBV10-3
CDR3nt: TGTGCCATCACCTCAGGGGTCCAAGAGACCCAGTACTTC
CDR3aa: CAITSGVQETQYF

len: 18
j_gene: TRBJ2-2
abundance: once
d_gene: TRBD2
v_gene: TRBV7-6
CDR3nt: TGTGCCAGCAGAATTGGGACTAGCGGGAGAGGTCACACCGGGGAGCTGTTTTTT
CDR3aa: CASRIGTSGRGHTGELFF

len: 15
j_gene: TRBJ2-1
abundance: -
d_gene: -
v_gene: TRBV7-9
CDR3nt: TGTGCCAGCAGCCCCCGGTGGAGGGACCACAATGAGCAGTTCTTC
CDR3aa: CASSPRWRDHNEQFF

len: 17
j_gene: TRBJ2-7
abundance: -
d_gene: TRBD2
v_gene: TRBV5-8
CDR3nt: TGTGCCAGCAGCTTGGCCCGACTAGCGGGAGGCATCGACGAGCAGTACTTC
CDR3aa: CASSLARLAGGIDEQYF

len: 12
j_gene: TRBJ2-7
abundance: few
d_gene: -
v_gene: TRBV6-5
CDR3nt: TGTGCCAGCAAGGAGGAGGGCTACGAGCAGTACTTC
CDR3aa: CASKEEGYEQYF

len: 16
j_gene: TRBJ2-3
abundance: -
d_gene: TRBD2
v_gene: TRBV5-8
CDR3nt: TGTGCCAGCAGCTTGGATCTAGCGGGAGGGCGGGATACGCAGTATTTT
CDR3aa: CASSLDLAGGRDTQYF

len: 13
j_gene: TRBJ1-3
abundance: few
d_gene: -
v_gene: TRBV11-2
CDR3nt: TGTGCCAGCAGCTTAGTCGGGGAAAACACCATATATTTT
CDR3aa: CASSLVGENTIYF

len: 15
j_gene: TRBJ2-5
abundance: -
d_gene: TRBD2
v_gene: TRBV7-6
CDR3nt: TGTGCCAGCAGCTTAGGGCTAGCGGGACAAGAGACCCAGTACTTC
CDR3aa: CASSLGLAGQETQYF

len: 15
j_gene: TRBJ2-3
abundance: -
d_gene: -
v_gene: TRBV19
CDR3nt: TGTGCCAGTAGCCCCGTATGGTTTGGCACAGATACGCAGTATTTT
CDR3aa: CASSPVWFGTDTQYF

len: 17
j_gene: TRBJ2-3
abundance: -
d_gene: TRBD2
v_gene: TRBV19
CDR3nt: TGTGCCAGTAGTATGGGGCTTTTGGGACTAAGCACAGATACGCAGTATTTT
CDR3aa: CASSMGLLGLSTDTQYF

len: 13
j_gene: TRBJ1-1
abundance: -
d_gene: -
v_gene: TRBV5-1
CDR3nt: TGCGCCAGCAGCTACGGGGCACCTACTGAAGCTTTCTTT
CDR3aa: CASSYGAPTEAFF

len: 20
j_gene: TRBJ2-7
abundance: -
d_gene: TRBD2
v_gene: TRBV6-1
CDR3nt: TGTGCCAGCAGTGACCCCGGACGGCTCGGACTAGCGGAACTCTCCTACGAGCAGTACTTC
CDR3aa: CASSDPGRLGLAELSYEQYF

len: 14
j_gene: TRBJ2-1
abundance: -
d_gene: TRBD2
v_gene: TRBV12-5
CDR3nt: TGTGCTAGTGGTTTGGGACTAGCGGTTGGTGAGCAGTTCTTC
CDR3aa: CASGLGLAVGEQFF

len: 16
j_gene: TRBJ1-5
abundance: -
d_gene: TRBD1
v_gene: TRBV5-8
CDR3nt: TGTGCCAGCAAAAAATCCTACGGGACAGGTTATCAGCCCCAGCATTTT
CDR3aa: CASKKSYGTGYQPQHF

len: 13
j_gene: TRBJ1-2
abundance: once
d_gene: -
v_gene: TRBV12-3/TRBV12-4
CDR3nt: TGTGCCAGCAGTTTACGACAGGCCTATGGCTACACCTTC
CDR3aa: CASSLRQAYGYTF

len: 15
j_gene: TRBJ2-7
abundance: -
d_gene: -
v_gene: TRBV6-6
CDR3nt: TGTGCCAGCAGTCCCCTCAGCGGTCCAACCTACGAGCAGTACTTC
CDR3aa: CASSPLSGPTYEQYF